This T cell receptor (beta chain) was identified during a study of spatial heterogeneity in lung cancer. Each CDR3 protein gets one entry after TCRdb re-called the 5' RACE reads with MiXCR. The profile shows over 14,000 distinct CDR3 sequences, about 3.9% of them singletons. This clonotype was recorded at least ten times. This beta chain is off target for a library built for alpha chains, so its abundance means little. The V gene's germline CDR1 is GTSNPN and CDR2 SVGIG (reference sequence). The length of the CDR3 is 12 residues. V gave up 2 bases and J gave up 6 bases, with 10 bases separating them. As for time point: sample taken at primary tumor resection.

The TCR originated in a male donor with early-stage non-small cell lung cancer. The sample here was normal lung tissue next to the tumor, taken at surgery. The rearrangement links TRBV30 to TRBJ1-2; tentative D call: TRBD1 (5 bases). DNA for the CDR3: TGTGCCTGGAGTACGACAGACAATGGCTACACCTTC. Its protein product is CAWSTTDNGYTF.